This paragraph reports one TCR beta chain. These data are taken from a study of CD8 T cells in Susac syndrome. Germline-derived CDR1 and CDR2 are ENHRY and SYGVKD. The CDR3 is 12 amino acids. The V end was cut by 10 bases, the J end by 6 bases, with 14 bases between. Reverse transcription of about 0.45 to 1 ug RNA was carried out with random hexamers. Amplification of TCR beta CDR3 by immunoSEQ multiplex PCR spanned 54 Vbeta and 13 Jbeta. One entry per CDR3 protein results from TCRdb running MiXCR on the immunoSEQ multiplex PCR reads. This sample yields 95,000 to 150,000 distinct CDR3 sequences, of which 90% to 95% are seen a single time; 0.065% to 0.1% belongs to the top ten.

This sequence was found in a human donor in good health. Source material: CD4+ T cells from PBMCs. V gene TRBV10-3 combines with J gene TRBJ2-3; D might be TRBD2 (6 bases). This chain's CDR3 is CASGTPSDTQYF. The DNA for the CDR3 is TGTGCCAGCGGGACTCCGTCCGATACGCAGTATTTT.